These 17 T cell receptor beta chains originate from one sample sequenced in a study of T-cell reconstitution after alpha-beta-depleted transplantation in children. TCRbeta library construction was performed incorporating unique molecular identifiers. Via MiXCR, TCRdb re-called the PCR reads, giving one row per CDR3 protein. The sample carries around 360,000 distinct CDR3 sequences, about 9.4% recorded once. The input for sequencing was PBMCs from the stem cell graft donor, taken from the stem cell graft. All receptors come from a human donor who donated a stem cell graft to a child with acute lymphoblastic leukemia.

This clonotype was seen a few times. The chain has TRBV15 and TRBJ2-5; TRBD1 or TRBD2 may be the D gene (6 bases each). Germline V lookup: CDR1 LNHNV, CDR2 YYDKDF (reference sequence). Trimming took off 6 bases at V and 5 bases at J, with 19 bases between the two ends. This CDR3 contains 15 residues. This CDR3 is CATSTSRGQGETQYF. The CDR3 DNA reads TGTGCCACCAGTACCTCCCGGGGGCAGGGGGAGACCCAGTACTTC.

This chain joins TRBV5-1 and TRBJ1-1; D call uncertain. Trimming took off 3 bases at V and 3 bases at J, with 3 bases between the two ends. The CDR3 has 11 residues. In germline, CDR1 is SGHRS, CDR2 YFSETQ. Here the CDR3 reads CASSSDTEAFF. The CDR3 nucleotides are TGCGCCAGCAGCTCGGACACTGAAGCTTTCTTT.

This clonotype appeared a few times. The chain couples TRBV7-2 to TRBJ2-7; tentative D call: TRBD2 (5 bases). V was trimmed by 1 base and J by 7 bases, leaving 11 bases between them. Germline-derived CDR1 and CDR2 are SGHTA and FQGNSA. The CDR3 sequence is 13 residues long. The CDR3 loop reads CASSLVRVREQYF. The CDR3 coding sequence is TGTGCCAGCAGCTTAGTGAGGGTGAGGGAGCAGTACTTC. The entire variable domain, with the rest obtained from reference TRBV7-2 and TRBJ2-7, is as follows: GAGVSQSPSNKVTEKGKDVELRCDPISGHTALYWYRQSLGQGLEFLIYFQGNSAPDKSGLPSDRFSAERTGGSVSTLTIQRTQQEDSAVYLCASSLVRVREQYFGPGTRLTVT.

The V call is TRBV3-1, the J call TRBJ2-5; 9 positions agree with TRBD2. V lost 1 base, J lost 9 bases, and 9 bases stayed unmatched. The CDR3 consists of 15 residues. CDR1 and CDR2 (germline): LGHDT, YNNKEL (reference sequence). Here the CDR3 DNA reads TGTGCCAGCAGCCAAGTAGCGGGAGTGACCGCGGCCCAGTACTTC. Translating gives CASSQVAGVTAAQYF.

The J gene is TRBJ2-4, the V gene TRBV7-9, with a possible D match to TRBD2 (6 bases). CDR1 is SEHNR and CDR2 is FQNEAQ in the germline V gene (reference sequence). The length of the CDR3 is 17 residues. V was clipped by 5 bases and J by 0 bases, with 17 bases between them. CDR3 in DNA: TGTGCCAGCAGCCCTTCTTTGGGGGGTTTAGCCAAAAACATTCAGTACTTC. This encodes CASSPSLGGLAKNIQYF. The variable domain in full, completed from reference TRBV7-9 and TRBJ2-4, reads DTGVSQNPRHKITKRGQNVTFRCDPISEHNRLYWYRQTLGQGPEFLTYFQNEAQLEKSRLLSDRFSAERPKGSFSTLEIQRTEQGDSAMYLCASSPSLGGLAKNIQYFGAGTRLSVL.

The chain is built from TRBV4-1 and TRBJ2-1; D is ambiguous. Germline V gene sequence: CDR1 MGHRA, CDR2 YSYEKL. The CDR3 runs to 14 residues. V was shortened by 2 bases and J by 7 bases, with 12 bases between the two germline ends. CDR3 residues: CASSQLKGRNEQFF. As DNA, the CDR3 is TGCGCCAGCAGCCAATTGAAGGGCCGTAATGAGCAGTTCTTC.

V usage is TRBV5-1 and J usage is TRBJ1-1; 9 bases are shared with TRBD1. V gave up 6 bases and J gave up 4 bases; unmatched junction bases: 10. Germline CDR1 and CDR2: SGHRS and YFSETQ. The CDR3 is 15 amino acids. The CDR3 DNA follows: TGCGCCAGCACCCCTAAGACAGGGGGGAGCACTGAAGCTTTCTTT. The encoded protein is CASTPKTGGSTEAFF.

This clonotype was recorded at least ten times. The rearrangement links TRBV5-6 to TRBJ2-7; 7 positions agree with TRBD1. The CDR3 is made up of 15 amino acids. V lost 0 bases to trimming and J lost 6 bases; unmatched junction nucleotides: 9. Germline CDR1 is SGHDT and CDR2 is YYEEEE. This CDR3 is CASSLVEGAGIEQYF. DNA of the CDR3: TGTGCCAGCAGCTTGGTAGAGGGGGCAGGGATCGAGCAGTACTTC.

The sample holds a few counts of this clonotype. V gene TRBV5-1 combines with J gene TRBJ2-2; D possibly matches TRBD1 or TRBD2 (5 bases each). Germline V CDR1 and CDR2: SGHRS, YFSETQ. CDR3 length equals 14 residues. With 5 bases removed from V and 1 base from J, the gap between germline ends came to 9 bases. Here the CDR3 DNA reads TGCGCCAGCAGGAGCGGACAGAACACCGGGGAGCTGTTTTTT. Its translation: CASRSGQNTGELFF.

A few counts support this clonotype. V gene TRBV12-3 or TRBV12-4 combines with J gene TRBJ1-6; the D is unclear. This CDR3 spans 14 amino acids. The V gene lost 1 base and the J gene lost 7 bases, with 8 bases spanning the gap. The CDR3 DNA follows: TGTGCCAGCAGTTTAGGATCGTGGAATTCACCCCTCCACTTT. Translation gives CASSLGSWNSPLHF.

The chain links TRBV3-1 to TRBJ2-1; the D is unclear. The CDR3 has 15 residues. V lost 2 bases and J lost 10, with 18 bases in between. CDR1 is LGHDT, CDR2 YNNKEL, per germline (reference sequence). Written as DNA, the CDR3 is TGTGCCAGCAGCCAATCGGATGGTAGCACGAACGAGCAGTTCTTC. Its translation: CASSQSDGSTNEQFF.

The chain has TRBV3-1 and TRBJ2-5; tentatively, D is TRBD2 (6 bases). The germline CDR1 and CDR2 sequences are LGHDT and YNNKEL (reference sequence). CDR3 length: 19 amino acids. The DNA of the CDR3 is TGTACCTTCTGTTTATATCGGCTAGCGAAAGTTGGGGGCCAAGAGACCCAGTACTTC. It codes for CTFCLYRLAKVGGQETQYF.

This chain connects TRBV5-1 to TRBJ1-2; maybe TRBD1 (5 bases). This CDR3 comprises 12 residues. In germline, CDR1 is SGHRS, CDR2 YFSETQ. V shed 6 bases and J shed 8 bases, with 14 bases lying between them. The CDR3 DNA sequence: TGCGCCAGCACGGGAACCGCAGGGGGCTACACCTTC. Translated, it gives CASTGTAGGYTF.

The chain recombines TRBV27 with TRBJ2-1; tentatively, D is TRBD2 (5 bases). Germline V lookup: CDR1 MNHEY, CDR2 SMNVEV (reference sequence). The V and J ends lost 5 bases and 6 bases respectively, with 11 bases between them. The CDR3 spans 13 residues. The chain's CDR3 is CASSALLVNEQFF. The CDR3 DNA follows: TGTGCCAGCAGTGCCCTACTAGTCAATGAGCAGTTCTTC.

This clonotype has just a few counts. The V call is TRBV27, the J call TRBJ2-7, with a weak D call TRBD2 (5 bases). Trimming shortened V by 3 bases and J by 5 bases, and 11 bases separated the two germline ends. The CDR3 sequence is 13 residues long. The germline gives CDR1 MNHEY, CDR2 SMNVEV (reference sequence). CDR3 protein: CASSFSVLNEQYF. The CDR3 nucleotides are TGTGCCAGCAGTTTTAGCGTACTCAACGAGCAGTACTTC.

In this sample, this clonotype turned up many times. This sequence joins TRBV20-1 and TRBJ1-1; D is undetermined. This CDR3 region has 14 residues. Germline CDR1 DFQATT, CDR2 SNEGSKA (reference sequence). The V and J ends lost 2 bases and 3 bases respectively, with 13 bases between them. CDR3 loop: CSARRRAEYTEAFF. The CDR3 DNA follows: TGCAGTGCTAGAAGGCGGGCCGAGTACACTGAAGCTTTCTTT.

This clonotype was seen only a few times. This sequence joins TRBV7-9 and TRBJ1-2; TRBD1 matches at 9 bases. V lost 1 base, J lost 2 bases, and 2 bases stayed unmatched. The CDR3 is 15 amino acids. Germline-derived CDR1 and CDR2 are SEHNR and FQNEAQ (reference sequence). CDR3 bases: TGTGCCAGCAGCTTAGTGGGGACAGGGAACTATGGCTACACCTTC. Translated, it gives CASSLVGTGNYGYTF.